Sequencing of this T cell receptor beta chain was carried out in a study of shared clonotypes between healthy human individuals. This clone was seen just once. Using immunoSEQ multiplex PCR, the repertoire was profiled, and TCRdb retains in-frame clones only, with some absent. The sample carries millions of clones, approximately 95% recorded once. The receptor was derived from a man between 18 and 35 years old in good health. Some clones in this sample may be carry-over from other donors' samples. The sequencing input was naive CD4+ T cells from PBMCs. The subset was: CD45RA+ positively selected.

CDR3 bases: TGTGCCAGCAGTTTATTGGGGTGGGGGACATTAGCCAAAAACATTCAGTACTTC. Protein: CASSLLGWGTLAKNIQYF. The chain uses TRBV27 and TRBJ2-4; D is possibly TRBD1 (6 bases). CDR1 and CDR2 (germline): MNHEY, SMNVEV (reference sequence). The CDR3 loop spans 18 amino acids. V was trimmed by 1 base and J by 0 bases, leaving 16 bases between them.